The clone carrying this T cell receptor (beta chain) has more than one count but fewer than ten. The antigen remains undetermined. These data belong to a study of blood T cells in healthy people across ages. This CDR3 contains 13 residues. The authors ran a second PCR of about 7 to 12 cycles using a sample-barcoded 5' primer and a J-beta primer mix. No fewer than 3 million CDR3-containing paired-end reads came from each sample. Using its own MiXCR run on the 5' RACE reads, TCRdb lists one record per CDR3 protein. The sample carries 800,000 to 950,000 distinct CDR3 sequences, under 50% recorded once. Broader study findings: There were more naive CD4+ cells and higher diversity in long-lived donors than in aged donors. It was held that diversity estimates obtained from one million T cells represented underestimates. Diversity of TCR beta correlated strongly with naive T cell percentage.

This TCR derives from a man aged 25-40 years in good health. This rearrangement joins TRBV21-1 to TRBJ2-7; no check of the table's D call, TRBD1, against the DNA was made. TRBV21-1 is a documented pseudogene. Sequenced: blood. For the CDR3, the DNA is TGTGCCAGCAAGACCGGGACAGGGAACGAGCAGTACTTC. This codes for CASKTGTGNEQYF.